This TCR beta chain was retrieved from a study of T cells after yellow fever vaccination. Study background: Fractions with few cells were prepared using SMART-Seq v4 Ultra Low Input.

Broader study findings: Most clones from primary vaccination resurfaced after the booster (approximately 95% CD4, 88% CD8). One caveat is that FACS-sorted repertoires could contain abundant clonotypes contaminating from the bulk population.

CDR3 length: 12 amino acids. Germline loops: CDR1 KGHDR, CDR2 SFDVKD. V lost 8 bases and J lost 1, with 4 bases in between. 5'RACE template switching added a universal primer site and UMIs to TCR cDNA. TCRdb redid the calling of the 5' RACE reads with MiXCR, one entry per CDR3 protein. The sample carries roughly 260,000 distinct CDR3 sequences, 10% to 15% recorded once. Of note for this clonotype: Its target is unknown.

The sample was CD4+ T cells sorted from PBMCs, taken 45 days after the yellow fever booster vaccination. The chain links TRBV24-1 to TRBJ2-2; D is undetermined. This clonotype was sampled from a young man who received the YFV17D yellow fever vaccine. The CDR3 coding sequence is TGTGCCACCACCGGGAACACCGGGGAGCTGTTTTTT. This codes for CATTGNTGELFF.